This T cell receptor (beta chain) was captured in a study of T cell repertoires in cytomegalovirus infection. TCRdb independently ran MiXCR on the reads; one entry per CDR3 protein. The table includes under 800,000 distinct CDR3 sequences, less than 25% detected once. This clonotype was recorded many times. CDR3 length equals 17 residues. Germline V gives CDR1 LNHNV, CDR2 YYDKDF (reference sequence). The germline V and J ends were trimmed by 1 base and 0 bases, with 15 bases remaining between them. The chain links TRBV15 to TRBJ1-1; D call uncertain. The specimen was CD8+ T cells from PBMCs. This TCR derives from a human donor in good health (CMV status not recorded). Some clones in this sample may be carry-over from other donors' samples. CDR3 DNA sequence: TGTGCCACCAGCAGAGGGGAGGAAGATTATATGAACACTGAAGCTTTCTTT. Residues: CATSRGEEDYMNTEAFF.